The 9 T cell receptor beta chains presented below share a single source sample, sequenced in a study of T-cell reconstitution after alpha-beta-depleted transplantation in children. A library of TCRbeta sequences, prepared with unique molecular identifiers, was generated. TCRdb passed the PCR reads through MiXCR, listing each CDR3 protein once. The table has about 640,000 distinct CDR3 sequences, approximately 16% seen once. This specimen was PBMCs from the stem cell graft donor, taken from the stem cell graft. Receptors originate from a human donor who donated a stem cell graft to a child with acute myeloid leukemia.

At least ten counts were recorded for this clonotype. This chain uses TRBV12-2 with TRBJ2-7; TRBD2, as called in the table, went unchecked against the DNA. TRBV12-2 is reported as a pseudogene. CDR3 length: 17 amino acids. The CDR3 reads CASRLAELAGYSYEQYV. Written as DNA, the CDR3 is TGTGCAAGTCGCTTAGCGGAACTAGCGGGGTACTCCTACGAGCAGTACGTC.

There are many counts of this clonotype. The J gene is TRBJ2-5, the V gene TRBV20-1; 12 nucleotides agree with TRBD2. Trimming took 5 bases from V and 5 from J; bases not matched to a gene: 9. The CDR3 has 15 residues. Germline-derived CDR1 and CDR2 are DFQATT and SNEGSKA (reference sequence). The CDR3 coding sequence is TGCAGTGCTCCGCTTCTAGCGGGGGGGCGGGAGACCCAGTACTTC. Protein product: CSAPLLAGGRETQYF.

The J gene is TRBJ2-7, the V gene TRBV28; tentatively, D is TRBD2 (5 bases). V lost 2 bases and J lost 0, with 14 bases in between. CDR1 and CDR2 from the germline V gene are MDHEN and SYDVKM. CDR3 length: 16 residues. The CDR3 DNA follows: TGTGCCAGCAGTTTAGCGGGCCAGGTTAGCTCCTACGAGCAGTACGTC. Protein product: CASSLAGQVSSYEQYV.

The chain combines TRBV20-1 with TRBJ2-3; 8 bases match TRBD2. The CDR3 has 15 amino acids. V was pared by 3 bases and J by 2 bases, with 7 bases of the junction left unmatched. Germline V gene sequence: CDR1 DFQATT, CDR2 SNEGSKA (reference sequence). The chain's CDR3 is CSARGAGVNTDTQYF. As DNA, the CDR3 is TGCAGTGCTAGGGGAGCGGGGGTGAACACAGATACGCAGTATTTT.

This clonotype was found a few times. The chain links TRBV7-2 to TRBJ2-5; a weak D match, TRBD2 (5 bases). V lost 6 bases and J 1 base, leaving 15 bases between the germline ends. Germline loops: CDR1 SGHTA, CDR2 FQGNSA. The CDR3 has 15 residues. CDR3 region: CASRNKLASQETQYF. As DNA, the CDR3 is TGTGCCAGCAGAAATAAGCTAGCATCCCAAGAGACCCAGTACTTC.

This clonotype was observed many times. This chain links TRBV6-5 with TRBJ2-5, with D unclear. CDR1 MNHEY and CDR2 SVGAGI come from the germline V gene. V dropped 0 bases and J dropped 3 bases, with 8 bases sitting between them. This CDR3 region has 14 residues. CDR3 residues: CASSYSTVKETQYF. CDR3 coding DNA: TGTGCCAGCAGTTACTCGACGGTGAAAGAGACCCAGTACTTC.

The chain links TRBV27 to TRBJ2-4; D not resolved. Trimming shortened V by 6 bases and J by 0 bases, and 12 bases separated the two germline ends. In germline, CDR1 is MNHEY, CDR2 SMNVEV (reference sequence). The CDR3 is made up of 15 amino acids. The CDR3 DNA sequence: TGTGCCAGCAGCCCCCATCCCTTAGCCAAAAACATTCAGTACTTC. Protein product: CASSPHPLAKNIQYF.

This clonotype has only a few counts. The CDR3 DNA follows: TGTGCCAGCAGTTTATTCCCTGGCGACGAGCAGTACTTC. It codes for CASSLFPGDEQYF. The rearrangement links TRBV27 to TRBJ2-7, with D unresolved. V was clipped by 1 base and J by 5 bases, with 9 bases between them. The CDR3 extends over 13 amino acids. Per germline, CDR1 MNHEY and CDR2 SMNVEV (reference sequence).

The rearrangement joins TRBV6-1 to TRBJ2-7, with 14 bases identical to TRBD2. The CDR3 loop spans 19 amino acids. Trimming cost V 4 bases and J 5 bases; bases outside gene matches: 16. Germline lookup yields CDR1 MNHNS and CDR2 SASEGT. The CDR3 loop is CASSGAVETSGGAVHEQYV. CDR3 coding DNA: TGTGCCAGCAGTGGGGCCGTCGAGACTAGCGGGGGGGCGGTCCACGAGCAGTACGTC.